This is a list of T cell receptor beta chains from one sample in a study of technical replicates of blood from several donors. Only in-frame clones appear in the TCRdb table, and some are missing; sequencing was by immunoSEQ multiplex PCR. The sample shows tens of thousands of clones, approximately 94% of them seen only once. Sequencing was performed on T cells isolated from PBMCs. The receptors here all came from a human donor in good health. Both conserved end residues are part of each CDR3. The D gene is left open where the match is weak. Rows may omit the clone size; those that give it use once, few, many or a size class.

D gene	V gene	J gene	clone size	CDR3 DNA	CDR3 protein
-	TRBV11-1	TRBJ2-3	-	TGTGCCAGCAGCTTAGGACTCACAGATACGCAGTATTTT	CASSLGLTDTQYF
TRBD2	TRBV11-2	TRBJ2-2	-	TGTGCCAGCAGCTTAGGGTTCGCGGGAGAAGGCGGGGAGCTGTTTTTT	CASSLGFAGEGGELFF
-	TRBV29-1	TRBJ2-7	-	TGCAGCGTTGAGTTGACAGCCCAGGAGCAGTACTTC	CSVELTAQEQYF
-	TRBV28	TRBJ2-1	-	TGTGCCAGCAGTTTATATACGGGTCCCCTCTACAATGAGCAGTTCTTC	CASSLYTGPLYNEQFF
-	TRBV5-6	TRBJ2-5	-	TGTGCCAGCAGCTTGGGGCTAGTCGGAGAGACCCAGTACTTC	CASSLGLVGETQYF
-	TRBV4-2	TRBJ2-5	-	TGTGCCAGCAGCCAAGTGACCCGGGAAGAGACCCAGTACTTC	CASSQVTREETQYF
-	TRBV11-2	TRBJ2-1	-	TGTGCCAGCAGCCCCCTCAGTAGAAGCGGCACCAATGAGCAGTTCTTC	CASSPLSRSGTNEQFF
TRBD2	TRBV13	TRBJ2-3	-	TGTGCCAGCAGCTTTAGCGGGAGACACACAGATACGCAGTATTTT	CASSFSGRHTDTQYF
TRBD2	TRBV7-9	TRBJ2-1	-	TGTGCCGGGCAGAATGGGAGCGGGAGAAATGAGCAGTTCTTC	CAGQNGSGRNEQFF
-	TRBV27	TRBJ1-4	-	TGTGCCAGCAGTTTTAGGGGCCTAACAACTAATGAAAAACTGTTTTTT	CASSFRGLTTNEKLFF
TRBD1	TRBV6-5	TRBJ1-4	once	TGTGCCAGCAGTTACCGGGACAGGGAAGGAGAAAAACTGTTTTTT	CASSYRDREGEKLFF
-	TRBV6-5	TRBJ1-1	once	TGTGCCAGCAGTTACTCGCGGACAGAGCCGAACCCTGAAGCTTTCTTT	CASSYSRTEPNPEAFF
TRBD1	TRBV7-2	TRBJ2-4	-	TGTGCCAGCAGCTTAGCACCGAGACAGGGAACAGACATTCAGTACTTC	CASSLAPRQGTDIQYF
TRBD1	TRBV10-3	TRBJ2-7	-	TGTGCCATCAGTAGGTTCGGTTTGCCGGGACAGGGCTACGAGCAGTACTTC	CAISRFGLPGQGYEQYF
-	TRBV28	TRBJ1-5	-	TGTGCCAGCAGCCGAAGGACAGTCACACAGCATTTT	CASSRRTVTQHF
TRBD2	TRBV4-1	TRBJ2-3	-	TGCGCCAGCAGCCAAGATCGAAGCGGGAAGACAGATACGCAGTATTTT	CASSQDRSGKTDTQYF
-	TRBV28	TRBJ2-2	-	TGTGCCAGCAGTTTAGGGCGAAGCACCGGGGAGCTGTTTTTT	CASSLGRSTGELFF
TRBD1	TRBV4-2	TRBJ1-5	few	TGTGCCAGCAGCCAGGACGGACAGGGTGGAAATCAGCCCCAGCATTTT	CASSQDGQGGNQPQHF
TRBD1	TRBV29-1	TRBJ1-2	-	TGCAGCGCTCCGGACAGGGTGGGTGGCTACACCTTC	CSAPDRVGGYTF
TRBD2	TRBV5-3	TRBJ2-7	-	TGTGCCAGAAGCGGGGGGGGACTTCGGGTCGAGCAGTACTTC	CARSGGGLRVEQYF
-	TRBV6-1	TRBJ2-7	-	TGTGCCAGCACCCTTACTCCGGGGGAGCAGTACTTC	CASTLTPGEQYF
-	TRBV7-2	TRBJ2-3	-	TGTGCCAGCAGCTCCCCCCCCGAGGAGAACACAGATACGCAGTATTTT	CASSSPPEENTDTQYF
-	TRBV19	TRBJ1-1	-	TGTGCCAGTAAGACCTCAGGGGCAGGGATCACTGAAGCTTTCTTT	CASKTSGAGITEAFF
-	TRBV7-9	TRBJ1-1	once	TGTGCCAGCAGCTTGGCCAGGGAATTGACTGAAGCTTTCTTT	CASSLARELTEAFF
-	TRBV7-8	TRBJ1-1	once	TGTGCCAGCAGCTTAGCTTACGGGAAGGGCACTGAAGCTTTCTTT	CASSLAYGKGTEAFF
TRBD1	TRBV7-3	TRBJ1-1	once	TGTGCCAGCAGCTTTACGGGACAGGGAGGAACTGAAGCTTTCTTT	CASSFTGQGGTEAFF
-	TRBV9	TRBJ2-5	-	TGTGCCAGCAGCGTGTCTCTTTCAGAGACCCAGTACTTC	CASSVSLSETQYF
TRBD2	TRBV5-8	TRBJ2-1	once	TGTGCCAGCAGCTTGGATAGCGGGAGGTATGAGCAGTTCTTC	CASSLDSGRYEQFF
-	TRBV20-1	TRBJ2-7	-	TGCAGTGTAAAGCCGGGAGTAGAGCAGTACTTC	CSVKPGVEQYF
-	TRBV4-1	TRBJ2-1	-	TGCGCCAGCAGCCAAGATGGTAGCTTTTCCTACAATGAGCAGTTCTTC	CASSQDGSFSYNEQFF
-	TRBV15	TRBJ2-5	-	TGTGCCACCAGCACAGGGGTCGGGTCAAAGACCCAGTACTTC	CATSTGVGSKTQYF
-	TRBV11-2	TRBJ2-5	-	TGTGCCAGCAGCGCGTTACGTCCGACGCGGCAAGAGACCCAGTACTTC	CASSALRPTRQETQYF
TRBD1	TRBV6-5	TRBJ1-2	-	TGTGCCAGCAGTAACCAGGGGGCGGGAGGCTACACCTTC	CASSNQGAGGYTF
-	TRBV9	TRBJ1-2	once	TGTGCCAGCAGCGTAGGGGGGGGAGGGAATGGCTACACCTTC	CASSVGGGGNGYTF
-	TRBV12-5	TRBJ2-7	-	TGTGCTAGTGGTTATCTGGCAGGGGCCTACGAAGAGCAGTACTTC	CASGYLAGAYEEQYF
TRBD1	TRBV5-1	TRBJ1-4	-	TGCGCCAGCAGCTTGGAGGTCAGACAGGGGCCGAAAGAAAAACTGTTTTTT	CASSLEVRQGPKEKLFF
-	TRBV7-3	TRBJ2-3	-	TGTGCCAGCAGCTTATCACGCGGTACGCAGTATTTT	CASSLSRGTQYF
TRBD1	TRBV6-5	TRBJ2-1	-	TGTGCCAGCAGCCGAGACAGGGGATCCTACAATGAGCAGTTCTTC	CASSRDRGSYNEQFF
-	TRBV30	TRBJ1-1	-	TGTGCCGGGAGGCCGGGGTGGACTGAAGCTTTCTTT	CAGRPGWTEAFF
-	TRBV11-2	TRBJ2-5	-	TGTGCCAGCAGCTTTTATCGCGGGTACCAAGAGACCCAGTACTTC	CASSFYRGYQETQYF
TRBD1	TRBV4-3	TRBJ1-1	-	TGCGCCAGCAGCACGCCGGGACAGGGGGACACTGAAGCTTTCTTT	CASSTPGQGDTEAFF
-	TRBV5-4	TRBJ2-1	-	TGTGCCAGCAGCTTGACGAGGGCCTACAATGAGCAGTTCTTC	CASSLTRAYNEQFF
TRBD2	TRBV7-3	TRBJ2-3	-	TGTGCCAGCAGCTTATTGACTAGCGGGAGGCCAGATACGCAGTATTTT	CASSLLTSGRPDTQYF
TRBD1	TRBV5-1	TRBJ2-7	-	TGCGCCAGCAGCTTGGTCGGGACAGGGATCTACGAGCAGTACTTC	CASSLVGTGIYEQYF
-	TRBV7-2	TRBJ2-7	-	TGTGCCAGCAGCGAGCCGGGCGGCAGGGGGCAGTACTTC	CASSEPGGRGQYF
TRBD1	TRBV6-6	TRBJ2-2	-	TGTGCCAGCAGCTCCGGGACAGGGGGCCCCGGGGAGCTGTTTTTT	CASSSGTGGPGELFF
TRBD2	TRBV27	TRBJ2-1	-	TGTGCCAGCAGTTTACGAGCGGGAGAGCAGTTCTTC	CASSLRAGEQFF
-	TRBV6-1	TRBJ1-1	-	TGTGCCAGCAGTGAGGAGGTTACTGAAGCTTTCTTT	CASSEEVTEAFF
-	TRBV27	TRBJ1-2	-	TGTGCCAGCAGTTTAATGGCAGGTCAGGGCTACACCTTC	CASSLMAGQGYTF
TRBD2	TRBV6-5	TRBJ2-7	once	TGTGCCAGCAGTTACTTGGTAGCGGGACGTCACTACGAGCAGTACTTC	CASSYLVAGRHYEQYF
-	TRBV30	TRBJ1-1	few	TGTGCCTGGAGTGTGACACCTGAAGCTTTCTTT	CAWSVTPEAFF
-	TRBV30	TRBJ2-7	-	TGTGCCTGTAGAGGAATCGACGAGCAGTACTTC	CACRGIDEQYF
TRBD1	TRBV19	TRBJ2-7	-	TGTGCCAGTGGGGACAGGGATACCTACGAGCAGTACTTC	CASGDRDTYEQYF
-	TRBV27	TRBJ2-7	-	TGTGCCAGCAGTTTATTTAGCGCGGACTACGAGCAGTACTTC	CASSLFSADYEQYF
-	TRBV29-1	TRBJ2-4	-	TGCAGCGTTGAAGATAACAGGCGAGAAAACATTCAGTACTTC	CSVEDNRRENIQYF
-	TRBV21-1	TRBJ2-5	-	TGTGCCAGCAGCATACAAGAGACCCAGTACTTC	CASSIQETQYF
-	TRBV14	TRBJ1-4	-	TGTGCCAGCAGCCTTGTGTTAAATGAAAAACTGTTTTTT	CASSLVLNEKLFF
-	TRBV6-5	TRBJ1-2	-	TGTGCCAGCAGTTACTCCGACAGGATTAACTATGGCTACACCTTC	CASSYSDRINYGYTF
-	TRBV6-5	TRBJ1-1	-	TGTGCCAGCACAATTCAGCCTGGCGGGTCTGAAGCTTTCTTT	CASTIQPGGSEAFF
TRBD2	TRBV5-4	TRBJ2-1	-	TGTGCCAGCAGCACCCTTCTACTAGCGGGAGAGAACAATGAGCAGTTCTTC	CASSTLLLAGENNEQFF